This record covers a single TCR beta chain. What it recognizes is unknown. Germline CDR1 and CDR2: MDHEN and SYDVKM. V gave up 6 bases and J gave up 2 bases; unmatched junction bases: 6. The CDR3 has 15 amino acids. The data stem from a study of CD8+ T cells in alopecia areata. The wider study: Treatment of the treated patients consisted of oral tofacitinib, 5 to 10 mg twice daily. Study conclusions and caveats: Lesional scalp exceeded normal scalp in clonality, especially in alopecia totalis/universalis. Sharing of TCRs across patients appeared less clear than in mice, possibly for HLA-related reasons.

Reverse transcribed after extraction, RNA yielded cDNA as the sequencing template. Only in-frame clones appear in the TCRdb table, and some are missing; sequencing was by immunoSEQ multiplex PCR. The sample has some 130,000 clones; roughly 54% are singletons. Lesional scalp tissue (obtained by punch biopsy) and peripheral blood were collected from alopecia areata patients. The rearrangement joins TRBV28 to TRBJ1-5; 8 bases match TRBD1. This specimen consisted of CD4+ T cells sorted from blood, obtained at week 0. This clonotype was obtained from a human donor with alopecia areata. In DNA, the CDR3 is TGTGCCAGCAGGGCCAGGGGGCAGGGCAATCAGCCCCAGCATTTT. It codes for CASRARGQGNQPQHF. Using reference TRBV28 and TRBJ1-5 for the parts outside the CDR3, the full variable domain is DVKVTQSSRYLVKRTGEKVFLECVQDMDHENMFWYRQDPGLGLRLIYFSYDVKMKEKGDIPEGYSVSREKKERFSLILESASTNQTSMYLCASRARGQGNQPQHFGDGTRLSIL.